What follows are 19 T cell receptor beta chains derived from one specimen sequenced in a study of T cell responses to AZD1222 COVID-19 vaccine. This table comes from immunoSEQ multiplex PCR, and its TCRdb copy is limited to in-frame clones, with some not included. The profile shows approximately 180,000 clones, around 90% of them singletons. Sequences were derived from peripheral blood, sampled 28 days after the second AZD1222 dose. Receptor source: an adult who received the AZD1222 COVID-19 vaccine.

This clone was seen once. This chain joins TRBV19 and TRBJ2-7, with TRBD1 matching 9 bases. The CDR3 totals 15 residues. In germline, CDR1 is LNHDA, CDR2 SQIVND (reference sequence). With 5 bases clipped from V and 3 bases from J, the junction kept 8 bases outside the gene matches. In DNA form, the CDR3 reads TGTGCCAGTAGTGGGCCGGGACAGGGAAACTACGAGCAGTACTTC. Protein product: CASSGPGQGNYEQYF.

This rearrangement joins TRBV27 to TRBJ2-3, with 13 bases fitting TRBD2. This CDR3 is 18 amino acids long. The germline V gene encodes CDR1 MNHEY and CDR2 SMNVEV (reference sequence). After removal of 5 bases from V and 0 bases from J, the junction contained 8 bases not matched to a gene. CDR3 DNA sequence: TGTGCCAGCAGTCGGGCCGGGACTAGCGGGACAAGCACAGATACGCAGTATTTT. Residues: CASSRAGTSGTSTDTQYF.

This chain connects TRBV12-3 or TRBV12-4 to TRBJ1-5; D possibly corresponds to TRBD1 (5 bases). V was shortened by 6 bases and J by 3 bases, with 9 bases between the two germline ends. This CDR3 is 13 amino acids long. CDR3: CASRQGPNQPQHF. The CDR3 DNA reads TGTGCCAGCAGGCAGGGACCCAATCAGCCCCAGCATTTT.

This clone was seen a single time. The rearrangement joins TRBV5-6 to TRBJ2-2; D might be TRBD1 (5 bases). V was clipped by 0 bases and J by 2 bases, with 17 bases between them. In germline, CDR1 is SGHDT, CDR2 YYEEEE. The CDR3 totals 18 residues. CDR3 residues: CASSLVRVEGANTGELFF. The CDR3 DNA reads as TGTGCCAGCAGCTTGGTCAGGGTTGAAGGAGCAAACACCGGGGAGCTGTTTTTT.

CDR3 sequence (DNA): TGTGCCAGCAGCCCCGAAGTCTCACAGGGGACTAATGAAAAACTGTTTTTT. Translation gives CASSPEVSQGTNEKLFF. The chain has TRBV9 and TRBJ1-4, with 7 bases aligning to TRBD1. The CDR3 has 17 residues. With 4 bases clipped from V and 2 bases from J, the junction kept 11 bases outside the gene matches. Looked up from germline, CDR1 is SGDLS and CDR2 is YYNGEE. The entire variable domain, with the rest obtained from reference TRBV9 and TRBJ1-4, is as follows: DSGVTQTPKHLITATGQRVTLRCSPRSGDLSVYWYQQSLDQGLQFLIQYYNGEERAKGNILERFSAQQFPDLHSELNLSSLELGDSALYFCASSPEVSQGTNEKLFFGSGTQLSVL.

V gene TRBV3-1 (or the pseudogene TRBV3-2) combines with J gene TRBJ1-1; D not certain. Germline V gene sequence: CDR1 LGHDT, CDR2 YNNKEL (reference sequence). The CDR3 is 14 residues long. V was trimmed by 1 base and J by 2 bases, leaving 8 bases between them. CDR3 in DNA: TGTGCCAGCAGCCAAGTTTACTATAACACTGAAGCTTTCTTT. It yields the protein CASSQVYYNTEAFF.

This rearrangement joins TRBV14 to TRBJ2-1, with 10 bases aligning to TRBD1. Germline CDR1 is SGHDN and CDR2 is FVKESK. V dropped 4 bases and J dropped 7; count of bases not matched to a gene: 10. This CDR3 comprises 16 residues. CDR3 residues: CASSPRGGTGDNEQFF. CDR3 bases: TGTGCCAGCAGCCCACGGGGCGGGACAGGGGATAATGAGCAGTTCTTC.

This clone has just one count. The chain links TRBV19 to TRBJ2-7; the D call may be TRBD1 or TRBD2 (5 bases each). Germline loops: CDR1 LNHDA, CDR2 SQIVND (reference sequence). The CDR3 consists of 14 residues. Trimming shortened V by 6 bases and J by 2 bases, and 14 bases separated the two germline ends. CDR3: CASSPRDGTYEQYF. Written as DNA, the CDR3 is TGTGCCAGTAGCCCTCGGGACGGCACCTACGAGCAGTACTTC.

The V gene is TRBV3-1 (or the pseudogene TRBV3-2), the J gene TRBJ2-2, with D possibly being TRBD2 (5 bases). There are 15 residues in the CDR3. Per the germline V gene, CDR1 is LGHDT and CDR2 is YNNKEL (reference sequence). V was pared by 4 bases and J by 5 bases, with 14 bases between. The CDR3 coding sequence is TGTGCCAGCAGCCGCCCCATCTCGGGGACCGGGGAGCTGTTTTTT. Amino acid sequence: CASSRPISGTGELFF.

V is TRBV5-1 and J is TRBJ2-7; the match to TRBD2 covers 8 bases. The CDR3 spans 14 residues. After removal of 3 bases from V and 4 bases from J, the junction contained 6 bases not matched to a gene. Germline CDR1 is SGHRS and CDR2 is YFSETQ. CDR3 sequence: CASSSTGRAYEQYF. CDR3 sequence (DNA): TGCGCCAGCAGCTCTACCGGGAGGGCTTACGAGCAGTACTTC.

The chain carries TRBV19 and TRBJ1-5; D not certain. From germline, CDR1 is LNHDA and CDR2 SQIVND (reference sequence). V was clipped by 0 bases and J by 4 bases, with 4 bases between them. The length of the CDR3 is 13 residues. The CDR3, as DNA: TGTGCCAGTAGTATAGAAGGGAATCAGCCCCAGCATTTT. It translates to CASSIEGNQPQHF.

The V call is TRBV7-9, the J call TRBJ2-3; 9 bases agree with TRBD2. J gave up 4 bases and V 9 bases, and 14 bases lay outside the gene matches. CDR1 is SEHNR, CDR2 FQNEAQ, per germline (reference sequence). The length of the CDR3 is 16 residues. This CDR3 is CARAPGIAGASDTQYF. The DNA of the CDR3 is TGTGCCAGGGCCCCCGGGATAGCGGGAGCCTCAGATACGCAGTATTTT. Drawing the rest from reference TRBV7-9 and TRBJ2-3, the complete variable domain is DTGVSQNPRHKITKRGQNVTFRCDPISEHNRLYWYRQTLGQGPEFLTYFQNEAQLEKSRLLSDRFSAERPKGSFSTLEIQRTEQGDSAMYLCARAPGIAGASDTQYFGPGTRLTVL.

The chain joins TRBV2 to TRBJ2-5; D is perhaps TRBD2 (5 bases). Germline V lookup: CDR1 SNHLY, CDR2 FYNNEI. The CDR3 is made up of 13 amino acids. The V and J ends lost 4 bases and 10 bases respectively, with 16 bases between them. CDR3 region: CASSGAPMEDQYF. CDR3 sequence (DNA): TGTGCCAGCAGTGGAGCCCCCATGGAGGACCAGTACTTC. Looking up the rest from reference TRBV2 and TRBJ2-5 gives the full variable domain: EPEVTQTPSHQVTQMGQEVILRCVPISNHLYFYWYRQILGQKVEFLVSFYNNEISEKSEIFDDQFSVERPDGSNFTLKIRSTKLEDSAMYFCASSGAPMEDQYFGPGTRLLVL.

V gene TRBV6-2 or TRBV6-3 combines with J gene TRBJ2-5; D not resolved. Germline CDR1 is MNHEY and CDR2 is SVGEGT. CDR3 length equals 12 residues. With 2 bases removed from V and 5 bases from J, the gap between germline ends came to 6 bases. For the CDR3, the DNA is TGTGCCAGCAGTTACGCCGGCGAGACCCAGTACTTC. It specifies CASSYAGETQYF.

This clone came up a few times. The chain joins TRBV7-2 to TRBJ2-1, with 16 bases aligning to TRBD2. Germline V CDR1 and CDR2: SGHTA, FQGNSA. The CDR3 has 19 amino acids. Trimming took 5 bases from V and 8 from J; bases not matched to a gene: 15. CDR3 residues: CASSPGTSGRGVVWHEQFF. As DNA, the CDR3 is TGTGCCAGCAGCCCAGGGACTAGCGGGAGGGGGGTCGTGTGGCATGAGCAGTTCTTC.

The chain has TRBV7-2 and TRBJ2-7; the D gene is possibly TRBD2 (6 bases). This CDR3 region has 17 residues. CDR1 and CDR2 from the germline V gene are SGHTA and FQGNSA. V was clipped by 0 bases and J by 1 base, with 16 bases between them. CDR3 nucleotide sequence: TGTGCCAGCAGCTTAGCCTCCGGCGGGATGGGTTCCTACGAGCAGTACTTC. Translated, it gives CASSLASGGMGSYEQYF.

V usage is TRBV13 and J usage is TRBJ2-3, with D perhaps matching TRBD2 (6 bases). Germline V gene lookup returns CDR1 PRHDT and CDR2 FYEKMQ (reference sequence). The CDR3 is made up of 15 amino acids. V was clipped by 5 bases and J by 1 base, with 13 bases between them. The CDR3 spells CASSHSGLRTDTQYF. CDR3 in DNA: TGTGCCAGCAGCCATTCGGGACTGCGCACAGATACGCAGTATTTT. The full variable domain, completed using reference TRBV13 and TRBJ2-3, is AAGVIQSPRHLIKEKRETATLKCYPIPRHDTVYWYQQGPGQDPQFLISFYEKMQSDKGSIPDRFSAQQFSDYHSELNMSSLELGDSALYFCASSHSGLRTDTQYFGPGTRLTVL.

The chain carries TRBV6-4 and TRBJ2-1, with 8 bases lining up with TRBD2. The CDR3 totals 14 residues. The ends lost 6 bases at V and 5 bases at J; junction bases unmatched: 6. Germline V CDR1 and CDR2: MRHNA, SNTAGT. The CDR3 nucleotides are TGTGCCAGCAGGCTTGATAGCGGGAACAATGAGCAGTTCTTC. This sequence encodes CASRLDSGNNEQFF.

The chain uses TRBV24-1 and TRBJ2-1; no definite D call. The CDR3 runs to 14 residues. V dropped 3 bases and J dropped 6 bases, with 11 bases sitting between them. The germline gives CDR1 KGHDR, CDR2 SFDVKD. This CDR3 is CATSDRTKGNEQFF. The CDR3 DNA reads TGTGCCACCAGTGATCGCACCAAGGGCAATGAGCAGTTCTTC.